The clone carrying this T cell receptor beta chain was detected ten times or more. The antigen remains undetermined. Investigators amplified TCR beta CDR3 regions from RNA transcripts. HTBI primers were used in a first-round RT-PCR, which preceded a second-round multiplex PCR. TCRdb analysed the multiplex PCR reads with MiXCR anew, one entry per CDR3 protein. The sample carries some 410,000 distinct CDR3 sequences, around 21% recorded once. The sample originates from a study of Graves' ophthalmopathy and Graves' hyperthyroidism. Overall study results and limits: Forecasting of ophthalmopathy progression by the model achieved 70.59% sensitivity and around 77% specificity.

Enrollment excluded any patients with other autoimmune diseases, uncontrolled infections, pregnancy or lactation. Diagnosis relied on clinical symptoms, serum thyroxine, TRAb, thyroid ultrasound and orbital computed tomography. It was from around 10 ml of fresh peripheral blood that the PBMCs came. Germline values: CDR1 MGHRA, CDR2 YSYEKL. V lost 1 base to trimming and J lost 1 base; unmatched junction nucleotides: 3. CDR3 length equals 16 residues. The specimen was peripheral blood. The receptor's source is a woman aged 18-35 years with stable Graves' hyperthyroidism. The J gene is TRBJ2-5, the V gene TRBV4-1; TRBD2 agrees at 10 bases. CDR3 sequence: CASSQALAGTQETQYF. CDR3 coding DNA: TGCGCCAGCAGCCAAGCACTAGCGGGGACCCAAGAGACCCAGTACTTC.